This TCR beta chain derives from a study of CD8+CD57+ T cells in acquired aplastic anemia. All sequencing subjects had displayed CD8+CD57+ cell expansion on flow cytometry. Investigators profiled TCR beta VDJ and CDR3 from genomic DNA template. TCRdb reprocessed the reads via MiXCR and lists one record per CDR3 protein. The repertoire includes under 500,000 distinct CDR3 sequences, about a third of them detected once, and nearly 0.85% sits in the top ten. The CDR3 runs to 15 residues. CDR1 MGHDK and CDR2 SYGVNS come from the germline V gene. V lost 4 bases and J lost 7; bases outside the gene matches: 7.

Input material: sorted CD4+, CD8+, or CD8+CD57+ T cells (not recorded which) from PBMCs. This clonotype originated in a human donor with aplastic anemia. The J gene is TRBJ1-6, the V gene TRBV25-1, with TRBD1 identical over 7 bases. CDR3 DNA: TGTGCCAGCAGTGGCCCGGGACAGACGAATTCACCCCTCCACTTT. Translating it yields CASSGPGQTNSPLHF.